The entry that follows covers one TCR beta chain sequence. This was the immunoSEQ v3 assay. TCRdb keeps only in-frame clones here, not all; method: immunoSEQ multiplex PCR. The table records 35,000 to 55,000 clones, roughly 85% of them present only once. Time point: pre-treatment sample, taken before nivolumab and TIL therapy. This CDR3 spans 14 amino acids. J gave up 11 bases and V 8 bases, and 6 bases lay outside the gene matches. CDR1 and CDR2 from the germline V gene are LGHNA and YSLEER. This sample is drawn from a study of TIL therapy for anti-PD-1-resistant metastatic lung cancer. This rearrangement joins TRBV4-3 to TRBJ2-2, with TRBD2 identical over 15 bases. Sample: blood, taken at baseline. The receptor comes from a man in his 70s with non-small cell lung cancer. CDR3 nucleotides: TGCGCCAGCGGGAGGGGACTAGCGGGAGGAGAGCTGTTTTTT. Protein product: CASGRGLAGGELFF.